This paragraph reports one T cell receptor beta chain. The germline V and J ends were trimmed by 4 bases and 5 bases, with 17 bases remaining between them. The CDR3 totals 15 residues. Germline CDR1 and CDR2: KGHSH and LQKENI. Sequencing used immunoSEQ multiplex PCR; TCRdb keeps in-frame clones, though not all of them. There are 190,000 or so clones in the sample; around 87% occur only once, and less than 3% lies in the top ten. The data originate from a study of blood T cell repertoires in COVID-19. Study overall: In each case, the material was cDNA or gDNA derived from T cells, B-cell-depleted T cells, or PBMCs.

This TCR came from a middle-aged man with active or convalescent COVID-19. Sequencing was carried out using peripheral blood. This chain joins TRBV18 and TRBJ2-5; a weak D match, TRBD2 (5 bases). CDR3 sequence reads: CASSRASPELETQYF. The CDR3 DNA is TGTGCCAGCTCACGGGCTAGCCCGGAGTTGGAGACCCAGTACTTC.